This TCR beta chain came from a study of shared clonotypes between healthy human individuals (dated by TCRdb to 2019 to 2021). In the study overall: The cohort included a few men and a couple of women between 18 and 49 years of age. To estimate repertoire size and how much clonotypes are shared between individuals, the study performed deep sequencing of blood TCR repertoires from roughly five healthy adults. Different laboratories and diverse techniques were used to prepare libraries and sequence TCR repertoires, to increase sequencing depth and limit assay-specific biases. Leukapheresis yielded between about 0.85 and 10 billion PBMCs per donor. Results and caveats for the whole study, not just this receptor: Sampling was restricted to blood, and TCR repertoires in tissues likely differ from the TCR repertoires found in blood. Pairwise subsampling indicated that sequencing depth was expected to affect the degree of clonotype sharing among donors. The genetic and exposure-history diversity represented was limited by the small number of donors.

The donors were healthy, HIV-negative adults who had no recently reported acute infections or vaccinations. Every donor was a Caucasian adult residing in Nashville, Tennessee, USA. For unsorted samples, roughly 91 million PBMCs were counted, and genomic DNA was extracted using the QIAamp DNA Blood Mini kit. Blood was obtained by leukapheresis, after which PBMCs were separated by Ficoll-Histopaque density gradient centrifugation and cryopreserved in liquid nitrogen vapor phase. Note on this clone: Its antigen has not been determined. A far larger clone lies a single base away; this is likely a read error. Other DNA sequences in this specimen translate into the identical CDR3.

Using the deep immunoSEQ assay, TCR CDR3 regions were amplified from genomic DNA by multiplex PCR. Extracted genomic DNA from each cell subset was spread evenly across all wells of several immunoSEQ 96-well plates, with each plate serving as a replicate. For unsorted PBMC, around 300 ng of genomic DNA, equivalent to around 30,000 T cell genomes, went into each replicate PCR. Unsorted PBMC genomic DNA was sequenced across ten immunoSEQ deep assay plates. The purified libraries were quantified using a Qubit 3.0 fluorometer, sized with a Bioanalyzer 2100, and then quantified again using the KAPA Library Quantification kit. Every immunoSEQ 96-well plate was sequenced on a dedicated single-read 150-cycle Illumina NextSeq 550 flow cell. The paper's processing steps were these. The immunoSEQ output contained only junctional sequences without quality scores, so filtering could not match that applied to full-length reads. To assign V/J genes and CDR3, sequences were annotated against IMGT germline references using PyIR, a Python wrapper for IgBLAST v1.9. Reads were filtered out if the reads had weak V/J assignments (E-value above 1e-6), no CDR3, stop codons, out-of-frame junctions, or ambiguous translated residues. V3J clonotypes were defined as sequences sharing the same inferred V gene, J gene, and CDR3 amino acid sequence. To compute the percentage overlap between repertoires, the number of shared unique clonotypes was divided by the size of the smaller repertoire. Repertoire richness was assessed with RTK rarefaction, the Chao1 estimator, and Recon v2.1 estimates of unobserved clonotypes. TCRdb carries this immuneACCESS record with in-frame sequences only. Its versions omit some clonotypes, under half of them owing to an unresolved V gene in the studies checked, with the rest unexplained. V and J calls and clone size are given by that table; D and trimming were obtained from the DNA. The sample records some 530,000 clones, roughly 80% of which are singletons. The ten largest make up about an eighth of the sample.

The CDR3 runs 13 residues from the cysteine to the phenylalanine. CDR3 DNA is the only sequence kept; it has 39 bases, read in frame from the first base. The junction carries 12 bases between V and J, which are trimmed by 2 bases and 8 bases respectively. According to the germline V gene, CDR1 reads MNHNS and CDR2 reads SASEGT. The source of this sequence is a woman aged 35 to 49 in good health. Some clones in this sample may be carry-over from other donors' samples. The sequenced material came from PBMCs. This chain joins TRBV6-1 to TRBJ1-2; the D gene remains uncertain. The base sequence is TGTGCCAGCAGTGAATTGACTGCTAAGGGCTACACCTTC. Protein translation: CASSELTAKGYTF.